This T cell receptor beta chain appears in the sequencing data of a study of blood T cell repertoires in COVID-19. About the research overall: Samples taken during acute and convalescent COVID-19 were collected in the United States, Italy and Spain. PBMCs, B-cell-depleted T cells, or T cells provided the cDNA or gDNA that made up the material.

Authors' analysis steps: Using reference gene primer amplification, nucleated cell counts were estimated. Clones were sequenced by immunoSEQ multiplex PCR, and TCRdb holds only the in-frame ones, with some missing. V and J calls and clone size are those listed in that table; D and trimming were worked out from the DNA. The sample lists a few hundred thousand clones, over 75% occurring once. CDR3 length: 15 amino acids. Germline assignment: CDR1 SGHTA and CDR2 FQGNSA. V was pared by 0 bases and J by 6 bases, with 5 bases of the junction left unmatched. The sample consisted of peripheral blood. This TCR was sampled from a woman between 45 and 65 years old with active or convalescent COVID-19. The chain is built from TRBV7-2 and TRBJ1-2, with TRBD1 matching over 9 bases. CDR3: CASSLAAGQGNGYTF. As DNA, the CDR3 is TGTGCCAGCAGCTTAGCAGCGGGACAGGGTAATGGCTACACCTTC.